This T cell receptor beta chain was sequenced during a study of shared clonotypes between healthy human individuals. Of note for this clone: Its antigen is as yet unknown.

General study points: Sequencing depth was a factor that was expected to affect clonotype sharing among donors.

The authors split each subset's genomic DNA evenly across several immunoSEQ plates. Libraries were prepared by immunoSEQ multiplex PCR; TCRdb keeps only in-frame clonotypes and omits some of them. The sample comprises some 690,000 clones, less than 95% of which are singletons, and 34% rests with the top ten. The CDR3 covers 15 residues. CDR1 and CDR2 (germline): ENHRY, SYGVKD. V shed 5 bases and J 1 base; nucleotides not matched to a gene: 4. J is TRBJ2-1 and V is TRBV10-3; TRBD2 agrees at 8 bases. The receptor's source is a man younger than 35 in good health. Some clones in this sample may be carry-over from other donors' samples. The sequenced material came from memory CD8+ T cells from PBMCs. Described subset: CD45RO+ cells pooled with CCR7-negative TemRA cells. Here the CDR3 reads CAISPLAESYNEQFF. The DNA for the CDR3 is TGTGCCATCAGTCCACTAGCGGAGTCCTACAATGAGCAGTTCTTC.